These 15 T cell receptor beta chains were sequenced from one sample in a study of shared clonotypes between healthy human individuals. Profiled with immunoSEQ multiplex PCR; TCRdb holds only in-frame clones, not every one. The sample lists about 1,800,000 clones; about 95% were seen once. Terminally differentiated effector memory CD45RA+ cells were excluded from the naive CD8 cells, which were CD45RO-negative and positively selected for CCR7. Sequenced material: naive CD8+ T cells sorted from blood. The receptors were sampled from a man younger than 30 in good health.

As regards this clone: Additional DNA sequences in this sample encode the identical CDR3. J is TRBJ2-7 and V is TRBV28, with D perhaps being TRBD1 or TRBD2 (5 bases each). Germline CDR1 MDHEN, CDR2 SYDVKM. The CDR3 is 13 residues long. V was cut by 3 bases and J by 2 bases, with 8 bases left in between. This CDR3 reads CASSFGGTYEQYF. CDR3 DNA sequence: TGTGCCAGCAGTTTTGGGGGTACCTACGAGCAGTACTTC.

This chain uses TRBV5-1 with TRBJ2-1; 9 nucleotides match TRBD2. The CDR3 sequence is 15 residues long. With 1 base clipped from V and 10 bases from J, the junction kept 9 bases outside the gene matches. Germline CDR1 and CDR2: SGHRS and YFSETQ. This chain's CDR3 is CASSLTAGGPGEQFF. The CDR3 coding sequence is TGCGCCAGCAGCTTGACAGCGGGAGGCCCCGGCGAGCAGTTCTTC.

V gene TRBV5-6 combines with J gene TRBJ2-5, with D perhaps TRBD1 (6 bases). V dropped 4 bases and J dropped 4 bases, with 11 bases sitting between them. The CDR3 has 13 amino acids. Germline-derived CDR1 and CDR2 are SGHDT and YYEEEE. As DNA, the CDR3 is TGTGCCAGCAGCGGTGGGGGCATAGAGACCCAGTACTTC. It codes for CASSGGGIETQYF.

The chain employs TRBV7-2 and TRBJ1-2; D gene unclear. From germline, CDR1 is SGHTA and CDR2 FQGNSA. Trimming cost V 5 bases and J 4 bases, with 20 bases left between them. There are 16 residues in the CDR3. The CDR3 nucleotides read TGTGCCAGCAGCCCAGCTTTTGGGCCTCGGTCCTATGGCTACACCTTC. It encodes CASSPAFGPRSYGYTF.

The chain joins TRBV5-1 to TRBJ1-1, with TRBD1 matching over 8 bases. Germline V lookup: CDR1 SGHRS, CDR2 YFSETQ. V was clipped by 4 bases and J by 0 bases; unmatched bases: 8. This CDR3 is 16 amino acids long. The CDR3 nucleotides are TGCGCCAGCAGCGCCCACAGGGGGGGATTGAACACTGAAGCTTTCTTT. Translation: CASSAHRGGLNTEAFF.

This chain's CDR3 is CASSGGASTEAFF. DNA of the CDR3: TGTGCCAGTAGTGGTGGGGCGAGCACTGAAGCTTTCTTT. This chain connects TRBV19 to TRBJ1-1; TRBD1 is a possible D gene (5 bases). The germline gives CDR1 LNHDA, CDR2 SQIVND (reference sequence). The CDR3 consists of 13 residues. Between the trimmed V and J ends, which lost 5 bases and 4 bases, there was a span of 11 bases.

V and J are TRBV7-8 and TRBJ2-7; D gene uncertain. The V end lost 2 bases, the J end lost 2 bases, and 7 bases lay between the germline ends. The germline CDR1 and CDR2 sequences are SGHVS and FQNEAQ. The length of the CDR3 is 13 residues. The CDR3 loop reads CASSLSVAYEQYF. The CDR3 nucleotides are TGTGCCAGCAGCTTAAGTGTTGCCTACGAGCAGTACTTC.

The chain combines TRBV28 with TRBJ1-1; D call uncertain. Trimming cost V 2 bases and J 0 bases, with 7 bases left between them. Per the germline V gene, CDR1 is MDHEN and CDR2 is SYDVKM. The CDR3 sequence is 14 residues long. CDR3 protein: CASSLEDLNTEAFF. CDR3 nucleotide sequence: TGTGCCAGCAGTTTAGAGGACCTGAACACTGAAGCTTTCTTT.

The gene calls are TRBV28 and TRBJ1-5; D unclear. V dropped 5 bases and J dropped 0 bases, with 14 bases sitting between them. Germline CDR1 and CDR2: MDHEN and SYDVKM. The CDR3 length is 16 residues. The CDR3 sequence is CASSIRTPYSNQPQHF. Written as DNA, the CDR3 is TGTGCCAGCAGTATCCGTACTCCTTATAGCAATCAGCCCCAGCATTTT.

The CDR3 sequence: CASSLGLAVFYEQYF. For the CDR3, the DNA is TGTGCCAGCAGCCTTGGACTAGCGGTCTTCTACGAGCAGTACTTC. The rearrangement uses TRBV14 and TRBJ2-7, with TRBD2 matching 10 bases. The CDR3 is made up of 15 amino acids. Germline V gives CDR1 SGHDN, CDR2 FVKESK. V lost 4 bases and J lost 3; bases outside the gene matches: 6.

This clone was picked up a small number of times. This specimen includes other DNA sequences encoding the same CDR3. The chain uses TRBV4-3 and TRBJ2-7; 11 nucleotides agree with TRBD1. V trimming: 4 bases; J trimming: 2 bases; junction bases outside the gene matches: 1. Germline lookup yields CDR1 LGHNA and CDR2 YSLEER. This CDR3 comprises 14 residues. Written as DNA, the CDR3 is TGCGCCAGCAGCCCGGGACAGGGGGCCTACGAGCAGTACTTC. Protein sequence: CASSPGQGAYEQYF.

V gene TRBV7-2 combines with J gene TRBJ2-7, with 10 bases that match TRBD2. V shed 4 bases, J shed 4 bases, and the junction held 13 bases outside the gene matches. This CDR3 is built from 17 residues. The germline V gene encodes CDR1 SGHTA and CDR2 FQGNSA. The CDR3 DNA reads TGTGCCAGCAGCTCCGCTAGGCTAGCGGGAGTGAGGTACGAGCAGTACTTC. Translated: CASSSARLAGVRYEQYF.

The V and J genes are TRBV4-3 and TRBJ1-2; unclear D gene. The CDR3 contains 17 residues. Deletions cut 1 base from V and 0 bases from J, with 15 bases between. From germline, CDR1 is LGHNA and CDR2 YSLEER. The CDR3 nucleotides read TGCGCCAGCAGCCAAGTAGGTACAGCGCGACCTAACTATGGCTACACCTTC. It yields the protein CASSQVGTARPNYGYTF.

The J gene is TRBJ2-7, the V gene TRBV9; D possibly uses TRBD1 or TRBD2 (5 bases each). Deletions cut 0 bases from V and 7 bases from J, with 14 bases between. The CDR3 has 14 amino acids. CDR1 and CDR2 from the germline V gene are SGDLS and YYNGEE. The CDR3: CASSVAGADGEQYF. CDR3 in DNA: TGTGCCAGCAGCGTAGCCGGGGCAGACGGAGAGCAGTACTTC.

The chain couples TRBV2 to TRBJ2-7; D possibly corresponds to TRBD2 (6 bases). The germline gives CDR1 SNHLY, CDR2 FYNNEI. This CDR3 region has 15 residues. V was clipped by 3 bases and J by 2 bases, with 14 bases between them. As DNA, the CDR3 is TGTGCCAGCAGTGAGGAGGGACGGTGGACCTACGAGCAGTACTTC. Translating gives CASSEEGRWTYEQYF.